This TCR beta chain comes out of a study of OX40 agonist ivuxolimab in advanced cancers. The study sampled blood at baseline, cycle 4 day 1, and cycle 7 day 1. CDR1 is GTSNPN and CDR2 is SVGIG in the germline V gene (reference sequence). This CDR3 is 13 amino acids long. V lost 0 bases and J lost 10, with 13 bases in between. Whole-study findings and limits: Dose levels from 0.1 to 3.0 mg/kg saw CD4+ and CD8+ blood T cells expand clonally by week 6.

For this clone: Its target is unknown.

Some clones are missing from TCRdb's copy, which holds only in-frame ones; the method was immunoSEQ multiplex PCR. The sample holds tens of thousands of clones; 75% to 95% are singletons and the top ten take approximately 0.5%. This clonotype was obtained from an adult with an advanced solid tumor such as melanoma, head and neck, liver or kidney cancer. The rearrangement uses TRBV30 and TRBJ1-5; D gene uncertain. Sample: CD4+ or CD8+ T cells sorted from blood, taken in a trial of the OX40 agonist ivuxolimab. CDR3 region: CAWSVRESTPQHF. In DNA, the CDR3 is TGTGCCTGGAGTGTTCGGGAATCTACCCCCCAGCATTTT.